A selection of T cell receptor beta chains follows, all from one sample in a study of radiation and T cells in renal cell carcinoma. Libraries were prepared by immunoSEQ multiplex PCR; TCRdb keeps only in-frame clonotypes and omits some of them. The sample contains tens of thousands of clones, 65% to 90% of which appear only once. Sequenced here: blood, sampled from a patient whose treatment included radiotherapy and nephrectomy. The receptors come from a woman in her 50s with renal cell carcinoma. Each CDR3 is given with its conserved first and last residue. The D gene is left open where the match is weak. A clone size is listed for some rows: how often the clone was seen (once, few, many), or a class if it is expanded.

>-|TRBJ2-2|-|TRBV4-3
CASSQDGGELFF
TGCGCCAGCAGCCAAGATGGCGGGGAGCTGTTTTTT
>TRBD1|TRBJ2-7|once|TRBV6-1
CASSTLTGGHEQYF
TGTGCCAGCAGTACACTAACAGGGGGCCACGAGCAGTACTTC
>-|TRBJ1-1|-|TRBV6-6
CASSYDPNTEAFF
TGTGCCAGCAGTTACGATCCGAACACTGAAGCTTTCTTT
>TRBD1|TRBJ1-2|-|TRBV19
CASRTTGYDYGYTF
TGTGCCAGTAGAACGACAGGGTACGACTATGGCTACACCTTC
>-|TRBJ1-3|-|TRBV7-9
CASSLRQGVNTIYF
TGTGCCAGCAGCTTAAGGCAGGGTGTAAACACCATATATTTT
>-|TRBJ1-1|-|TRBV11-3
CASSLAENTEAFF
TGTGCCAGCAGCTTAGCCGAGAACACTGAAGCTTTCTTT
>-|TRBJ2-5|-|TRBV19
CASRWGETQYF
TGTGCCAGTAGATGGGGAGAGACCCAGTACTTC
>-|TRBJ2-3|-|TRBV29-1
CSGQVTSTDTQYF
TGCAGCGGACAGGTTACTAGCACAGATACGCAGTATTTT
>-|TRBJ2-5|few|TRBV5-1
CASRSGETQYF
TGCGCCAGCAGGAGCGGGGAGACCCAGTACTTC
>TRBD1|TRBJ1-3|-|TRBV6-1
CASSRDRGENTIYF
TGTGCCAGCAGTCGGGACAGGGGAGAAAACACCATATATTTT
>-|TRBJ2-7|-|TRBV2
CASTSNPAGYEQYF
TGTGCCAGCACCAGCAACCCGGCGGGTTACGAGCAGTACTTC
>-|TRBJ2-6|-|TRBV6-5
CASSYSPGAGANVLTF
TGTGCCAGCAGTTACTCGCCAGGGGCCGGGGCCAACGTCCTGACTTTC
>-|TRBJ2-3|-|TRBV4-3
CASSLLGGQTDTQYF
TGCGCCAGCAGCCTCCTTGGGGGCCAGACAGATACGCAGTATTTT
>-|TRBJ2-4|-|TRBV5-4
CASSRGGQGDLAKNIQYF
TGTGCCAGCAGCCGGGGGGGACAGGGAGATTTAGCCAAAAACATTCAGTACTTC
>-|TRBJ1-5|-|TRBV11-2
CASSLGRGEEKSNQPQHF
TGTGCCAGCAGCTTAGGCCGGGGCGAAGAGAAAAGCAATCAGCCCCAGCATTTT
>TRBD2|TRBJ2-3|-|TRBV19
CASHGLAGVDSDTQYF
TGTGCCAGCCACGGACTAGCGGGAGTCGATTCTGATACGCAGTATTTT
>-|TRBJ2-7|once|TRBV5-1
CASSLERTEQYF
TGCGCCAGCAGCTTGGAGCGTACGGAGCAGTACTTC
>-|TRBJ2-3|-|TRBV27
CASSLSELTGAARYF
TGTGCCAGCAGTTTATCCGAACTGACCGGGGCAGCTCGGTATTTT
>-|TRBJ2-7|-|TRBV5-1
CASSLVRGSGEQYF
TGCGCCAGCAGCTTGGTCCGGGGGTCGGGCGAGCAGTACTTC
>TRBD2|TRBJ2-5|-|TRBV2
CASNARTSGTQETQYF
TGTGCCAGCAACGCCCGGACTAGCGGAACGCAAGAGACCCAGTACTTC
>-|TRBJ1-5|once|TRBV19
CASIHNGGSHSNQPQHF
TGTGCCAGTATCCACAACGGGGGCTCCCATAGCAATCAGCCCCAGCATTTT
>-|TRBJ1-1|few|TRBV7-9
CASSLAHIPFF
TGTGCCAGCAGCTTGGCCCATATACCTTTCTTT
>TRBD2|TRBJ2-3|-|TRBV7-9
CASSLPRRLAGDTDTQYF
TGTGCCAGCAGCTTACCCCGCAGACTAGCGGGGGACACAGATACGCAGTATTTT
>TRBD1|TRBJ1-4|-|TRBV6-1
CASIPTGVTNEKLFF
TGTGCCAGCATACCGACAGGGGTGACTAATGAAAAACTGTTTTTT
>TRBD1|TRBJ2-7|-|TRBV19
CASSNRDSSYEQYF
TGTGCCAGTAGTAACCGGGACAGCTCCTACGAGCAGTACTTC
>-|TRBJ1-1|-|TRBV6-5
CASSDGRVRTEAFF
TGTGCCAGCAGCGACGGGCGGGTCAGGACTGAAGCTTTCTTT
>TRBD2|TRBJ2-1|-|TRBV7-9
CASSLGLGLYNEQFF
TGTGCCAGCAGCTTAGGACTGGGACTATACAATGAGCAGTTCTTC
>TRBD1|TRBJ1-6|-|TRBV6-1
CASSQWTGVNSPLHF
TGTGCCAGCAGTCAATGGACAGGGGTCAATTCACCCCTCCACTTT
>-|TRBJ1-6|-|TRBV2
CASSEQGNNSPLHF
TGTGCCAGCAGTGAACAGGGTAATAATTCACCCCTCCACTTT
>-|TRBJ1-3|once|TRBV4-3
CASSQDLGHRLTGNTIYF
TGCGCCAGCAGCCAAGATTTGGGGCACAGACTAACTGGAAACACCATATATTTT
>TRBD1|TRBJ1-2|-|TRBV6-5
CASRQTTGVGYTF
TGTGCCAGCAGACAAACGACAGGGGTCGGCTACACCTTC
>-|TRBJ2-2|-|TRBV19
CASKTGNTGELFF
TGTGCCAGTAAGACCGGCAACACCGGGGAGCTGTTTTTT
>-|TRBJ1-3|-|TRBV6-5
CAGGRGNSGNTIYF
TGTGCCGGCGGCAGGGGTAACTCTGGAAACACCATATATTTT
>-|TRBJ2-6|few|TRBV9
CASSGISGANVLTF
TGTGCCAGCTCGGGAATCTCTGGGGCCAACGTCCTGACTTTC
>-|TRBJ2-3|-|TRBV6-1
CASSDRDTFSTDTQYF
TGTGCCAGCAGTGACCGGGACACTTTTAGCACAGATACGCAGTATTTT
>-|TRBJ1-2|-|TRBV10-2
CASSEGQNQDYGYTF
TGCGCCAGCAGTGAAGGACAAAACCAGGACTATGGCTACACCTTC
>-|TRBJ1-1|-|TRBV19
CASSIGPANTEAFF
TGTGCCAGTAGTATAGGCCCCGCGAACACTGAAGCTTTCTTT
>TRBD2|TRBJ2-3|-|TRBV10-3
CAISSGLAGGKDTQYF
TGTGCCATCAGTTCGGGACTAGCGGGAGGGAAAGATACGCAGTATTTT
>TRBD2|TRBJ2-3|few|TRBV19
CASSRRLAGAVDTQYF
TGTGCCAGTAGCCGACGACTAGCGGGAGCGGTAGATACGCAGTATTTT
>TRBD2|TRBJ2-3|-|TRBV27
CASSPRLAGGPRRTDTQYF
TGTGCCAGCAGTCCCAGACTAGCGGGAGGTCCAAGGAGGACAGATACGCAGTATTTT
>-|TRBJ1-2|-|TRBV2
CASSAEGFLYYGYTF
TGTGCCAGCAGTGCCGAGGGATTCCTGTACTATGGCTACACCTTC
>TRBD1|TRBJ1-5|-|TRBV4-3
CASSQVYRGNQPQHF
TGCGCCAGCAGCCAAGTATACAGGGGGAATCAGCCCCAGCATTTT
>-|TRBJ2-3|-|TRBV7-9
CASSPGGAYGTDTQYF
TGTGCCAGCAGCCCAGGCGGGGCCTATGGCACAGATACGCAGTATTTT
>-|TRBJ2-3|-|TRBV21-1
CASSPRKQCTDTQYF
TGTGCCAGCAGCCCCCGAAAACAGTGCACAGATACGCAGTATTTT
>-|TRBJ1-4|once|TRBV5-4
CASSSELDRGGEKLFF
TGTGCCAGCAGCTCGGAACTAGACCGGGGCGGTGAAAAACTGTTTTTT